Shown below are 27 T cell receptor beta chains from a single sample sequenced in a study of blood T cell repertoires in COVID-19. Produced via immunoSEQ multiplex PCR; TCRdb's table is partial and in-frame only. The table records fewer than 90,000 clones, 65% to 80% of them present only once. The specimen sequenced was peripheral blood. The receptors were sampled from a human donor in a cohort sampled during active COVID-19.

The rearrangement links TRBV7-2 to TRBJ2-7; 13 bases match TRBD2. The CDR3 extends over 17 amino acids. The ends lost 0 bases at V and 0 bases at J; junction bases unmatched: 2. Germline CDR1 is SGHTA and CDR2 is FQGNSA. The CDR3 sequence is CASSLALAGGSSYEQYF. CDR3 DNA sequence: TGTGCCAGCAGCTTAGCACTAGCGGGAGGGAGCTCCTACGAGCAGTACTTC.

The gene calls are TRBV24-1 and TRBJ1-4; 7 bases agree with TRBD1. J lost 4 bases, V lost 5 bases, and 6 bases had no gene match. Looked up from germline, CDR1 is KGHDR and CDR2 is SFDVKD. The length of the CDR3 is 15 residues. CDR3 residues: CATSVGTDINEKLFF. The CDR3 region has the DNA TGTGCCACCAGTGTCGGGACAGATATTAATGAAAAACTGTTTTTT.

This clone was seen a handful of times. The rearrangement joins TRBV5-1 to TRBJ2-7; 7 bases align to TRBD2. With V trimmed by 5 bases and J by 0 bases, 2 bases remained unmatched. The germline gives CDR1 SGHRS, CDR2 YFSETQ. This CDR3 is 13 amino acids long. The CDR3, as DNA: TGCGCCAGCAGACGGGGGGACTCCTACGAGCAGTACTTC. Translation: CASRRGDSYEQYF. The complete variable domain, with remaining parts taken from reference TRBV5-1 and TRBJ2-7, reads KAGVTQTPRYLIKTRGQQVTLSCSPISGHRSVSWYQQTPGQGLQFLFEYFSETQRNKGNFPGRFSGRQFSNSRSEMNVSTLELGDSALYLCASRRGDSYEQYFGPGTRLTVT.

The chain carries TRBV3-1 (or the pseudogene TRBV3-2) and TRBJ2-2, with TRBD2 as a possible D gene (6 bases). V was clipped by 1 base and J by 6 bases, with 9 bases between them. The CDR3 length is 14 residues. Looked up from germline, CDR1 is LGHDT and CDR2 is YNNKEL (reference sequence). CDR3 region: CASSQATSPGELFF. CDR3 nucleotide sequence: TGTGCCAGCAGCCAAGCCACTAGCCCCGGGGAGCTGTTTTTT.

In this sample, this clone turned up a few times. In DNA, the CDR3 is TGCAGCGTTCGGTCTAACTCCTACGAGCAGTACTTC. Translation gives CSVRSNSYEQYF. This rearrangement joins TRBV29-1 to TRBJ2-7; D is uncertain. V gave up 5 bases and J gave up 0 bases, with 8 bases separating them. Germline V gene lookup returns CDR1 SQVTM and CDR2 ANQGSEA. This CDR3 has 12 residues.

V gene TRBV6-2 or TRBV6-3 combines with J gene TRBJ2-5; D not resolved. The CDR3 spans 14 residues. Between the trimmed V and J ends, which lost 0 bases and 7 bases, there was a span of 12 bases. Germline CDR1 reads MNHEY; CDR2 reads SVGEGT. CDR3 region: CASSYSLVWRTQYF. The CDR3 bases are TGTGCCAGCAGTTACTCGTTAGTTTGGAGGACCCAGTACTTC.

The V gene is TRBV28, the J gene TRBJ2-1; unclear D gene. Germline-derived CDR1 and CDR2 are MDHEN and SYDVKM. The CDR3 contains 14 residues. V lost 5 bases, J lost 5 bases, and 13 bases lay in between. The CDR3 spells CASSLLQVNNEQFF. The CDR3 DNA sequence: TGTGCCAGCAGTCTTCTCCAGGTTAACAATGAGCAGTTCTTC.

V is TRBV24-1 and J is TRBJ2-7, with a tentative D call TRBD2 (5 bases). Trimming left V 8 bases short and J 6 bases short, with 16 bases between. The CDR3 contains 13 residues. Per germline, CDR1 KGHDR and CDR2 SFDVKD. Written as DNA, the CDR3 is TGTGCCACCACGGAGGCTGTAAGGCGCGAGCAGTACTTC. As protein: CATTEAVRREQYF.

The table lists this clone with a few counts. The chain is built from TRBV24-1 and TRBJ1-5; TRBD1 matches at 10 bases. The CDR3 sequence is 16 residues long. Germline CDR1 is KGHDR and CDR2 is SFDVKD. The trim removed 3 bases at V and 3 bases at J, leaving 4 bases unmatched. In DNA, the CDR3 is TGTGCCACCAGTGATGGGGACAGGGGCTACAATCAGCCCCAGCATTTT. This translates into CATSDGDRGYNQPQHF.

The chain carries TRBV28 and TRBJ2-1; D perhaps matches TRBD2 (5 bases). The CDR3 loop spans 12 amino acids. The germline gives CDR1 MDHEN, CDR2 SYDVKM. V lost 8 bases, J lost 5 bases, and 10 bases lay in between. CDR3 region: CASRLAHNEQFF. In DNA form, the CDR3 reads TGTGCCAGCCGGCTAGCCCACAATGAGCAGTTCTTC.

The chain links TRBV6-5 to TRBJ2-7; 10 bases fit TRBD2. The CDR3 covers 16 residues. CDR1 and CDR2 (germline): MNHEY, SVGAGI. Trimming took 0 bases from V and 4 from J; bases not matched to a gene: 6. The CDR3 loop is CASSYSLGLADYEQYF. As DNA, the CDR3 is TGTGCCAGCAGTTACTCTCTCGGACTAGCGGATTACGAGCAGTACTTC.

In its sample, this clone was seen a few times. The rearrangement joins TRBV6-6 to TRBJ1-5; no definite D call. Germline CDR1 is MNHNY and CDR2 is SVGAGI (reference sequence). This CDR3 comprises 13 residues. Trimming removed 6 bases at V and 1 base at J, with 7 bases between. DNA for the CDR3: TGTGCCAGCAGCCACATAAGCAATCAGCCCCAGCATTTT. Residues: CASSHISNQPQHF.

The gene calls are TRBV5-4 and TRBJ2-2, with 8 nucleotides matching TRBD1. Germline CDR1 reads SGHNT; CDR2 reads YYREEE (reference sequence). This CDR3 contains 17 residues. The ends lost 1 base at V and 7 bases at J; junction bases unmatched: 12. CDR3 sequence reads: CASSLSVAGGAIGELFF. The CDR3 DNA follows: TGTGCCAGCAGCTTGTCTGTGGCAGGGGGCGCGATCGGGGAGCTGTTTTTT.

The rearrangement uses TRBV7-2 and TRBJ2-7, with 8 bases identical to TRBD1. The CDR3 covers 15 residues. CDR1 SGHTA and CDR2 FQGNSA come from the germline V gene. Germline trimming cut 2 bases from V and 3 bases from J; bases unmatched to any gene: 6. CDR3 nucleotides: TGTGCCAGCAGCTTAATGGGACAGGTGAGCTACGAGCAGTACTTC. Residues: CASSLMGQVSYEQYF.

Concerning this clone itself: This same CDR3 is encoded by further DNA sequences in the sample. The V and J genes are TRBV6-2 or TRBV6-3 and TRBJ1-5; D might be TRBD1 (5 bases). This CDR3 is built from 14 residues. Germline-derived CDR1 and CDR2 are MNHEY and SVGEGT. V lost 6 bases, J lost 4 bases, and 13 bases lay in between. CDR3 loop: CASSPTGTNQPQHF. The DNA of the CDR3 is TGTGCCAGCAGCCCCACCGGGACTAATCAGCCCCAGCATTTT.

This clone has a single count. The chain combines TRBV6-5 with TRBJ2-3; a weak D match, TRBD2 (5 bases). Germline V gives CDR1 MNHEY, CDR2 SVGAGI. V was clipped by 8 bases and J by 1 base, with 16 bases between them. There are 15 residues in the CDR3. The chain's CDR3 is CASLPLRVGTDTQYF. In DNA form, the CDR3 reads TGTGCCAGCCTCCCCCTGCGGGTAGGCACAGATACGCAGTATTTT.

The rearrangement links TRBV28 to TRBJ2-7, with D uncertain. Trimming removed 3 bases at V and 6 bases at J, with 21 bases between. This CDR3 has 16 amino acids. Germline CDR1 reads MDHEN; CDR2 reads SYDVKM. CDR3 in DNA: TGTGCCAGCAGTTTGCCTGCCGTCCGGCGATCGGGCGAGCAGTACTTC. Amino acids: CASSLPAVRRSGEQYF.

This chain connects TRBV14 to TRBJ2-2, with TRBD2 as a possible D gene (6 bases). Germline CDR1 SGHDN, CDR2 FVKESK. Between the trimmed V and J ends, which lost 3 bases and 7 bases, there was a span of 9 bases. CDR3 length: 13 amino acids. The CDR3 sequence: CASSQGLFGELFF. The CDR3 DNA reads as TGTGCCAGCAGCCAGGGACTCTTCGGGGAGCTGTTTTTT. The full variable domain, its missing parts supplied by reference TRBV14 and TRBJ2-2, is EAGVTQFPSHSVIEKGQTVTLRCDPISGHDNLYWYRRVMGKEIKFLLHFVKESKQDESGMPNNRFLAERTGGTYSTLKVQPAELEDSGVYFCASSQGLFGELFFGEGSRLTVL.

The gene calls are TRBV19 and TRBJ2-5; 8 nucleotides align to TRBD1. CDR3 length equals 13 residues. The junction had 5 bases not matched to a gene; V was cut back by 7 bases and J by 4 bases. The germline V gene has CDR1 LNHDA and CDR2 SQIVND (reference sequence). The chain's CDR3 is CASTLGTGETQYF. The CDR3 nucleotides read TGTGCCAGTACCTTGGGGACAGGAGAGACCCAGTACTTC.

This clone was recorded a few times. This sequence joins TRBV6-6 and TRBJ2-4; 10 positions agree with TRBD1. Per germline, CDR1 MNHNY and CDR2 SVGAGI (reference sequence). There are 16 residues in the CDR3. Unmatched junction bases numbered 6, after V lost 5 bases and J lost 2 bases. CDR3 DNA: TGTGCCAGCAGTGGGGACAGGGGATACTCCAAAAACATTCAGTACTTC. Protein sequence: CASSGDRGYSKNIQYF.

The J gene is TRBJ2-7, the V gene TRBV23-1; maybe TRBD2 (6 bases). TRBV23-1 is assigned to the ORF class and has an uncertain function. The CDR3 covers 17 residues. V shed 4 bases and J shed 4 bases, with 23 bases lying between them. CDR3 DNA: TGCGCCAGCAGTCCCCGCCTGGAGGGAAGTCTCTTTTACGAGCAGTACTTC. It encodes CASSPRLEGSLFYEQYF.

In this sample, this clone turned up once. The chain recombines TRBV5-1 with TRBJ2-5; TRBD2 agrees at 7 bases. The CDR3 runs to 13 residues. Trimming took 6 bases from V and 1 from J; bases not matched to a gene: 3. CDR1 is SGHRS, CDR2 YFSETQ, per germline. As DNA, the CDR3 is TGCGCCAGCATGGGGGAGGGCCAAGAGACCCAGTACTTC. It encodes CASMGEGQETQYF.

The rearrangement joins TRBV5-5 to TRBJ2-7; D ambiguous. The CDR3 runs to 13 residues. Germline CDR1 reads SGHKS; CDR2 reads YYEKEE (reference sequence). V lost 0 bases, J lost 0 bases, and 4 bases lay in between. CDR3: CASSLVSSYEQYF. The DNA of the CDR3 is TGTGCCAGCAGCTTGGTCAGCTCCTACGAGCAGTACTTC.

The CDR3 protein is CAQLAGGAGELFF. CDR3 coding DNA: TGTGCCCAACTAGCGGGAGGTGCCGGGGAGCTGTTTTTT. The rearrangement joins TRBV30 to TRBJ2-2; 12 positions match TRBD2. Germline CDR1 and CDR2: GTSNPN and SVGIG (reference sequence). V was clipped by 8 bases and J by 6 bases; unmatched bases: 4. The CDR3 length is 13 residues. Filled out from reference TRBV30 and TRBJ2-2, the complete variable domain reads SQTIHQWPATLVQPVGSPLSLECTVEGTSNPNLYWYRQAAGRGLQLLFYSVGIGQISSEVPQNLSASRPQDRQFILSSKKLLLSDSGFYLCAQLAGGAGELFFGEGSRLTVL.

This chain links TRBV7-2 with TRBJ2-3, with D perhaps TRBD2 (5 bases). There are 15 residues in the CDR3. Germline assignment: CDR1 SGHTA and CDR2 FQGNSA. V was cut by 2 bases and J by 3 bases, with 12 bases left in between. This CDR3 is CASSLSRGWTDTQYF. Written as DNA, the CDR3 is TGTGCCAGCAGCTTATCCCGGGGATGGACAGATACGCAGTATTTT.

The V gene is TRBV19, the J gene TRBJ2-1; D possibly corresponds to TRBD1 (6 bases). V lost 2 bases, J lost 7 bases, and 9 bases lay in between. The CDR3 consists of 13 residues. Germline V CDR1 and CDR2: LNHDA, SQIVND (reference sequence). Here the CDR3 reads CASSIQGWNEQFF. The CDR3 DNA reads TGTGCCAGTAGTATACAGGGGTGGAATGAGCAGTTCTTC.

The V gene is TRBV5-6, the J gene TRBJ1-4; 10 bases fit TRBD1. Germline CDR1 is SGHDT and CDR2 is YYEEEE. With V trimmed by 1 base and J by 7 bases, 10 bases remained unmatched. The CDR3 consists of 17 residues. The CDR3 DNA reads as TGTGCCAGCAGCTTGAGGAGACAGGGGGCTCTTGGTGAAAAACTGTTTTTT. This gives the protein CASSLRRQGALGEKLFF.